Given below is one T cell receptor (beta chain) in context. The sample is drawn from a study of cytomegalovirus exposure and HLA in healthy donors. The repertoire was sequenced with immunoSEQ multiplex PCR; TCRdb's copy has only in-frame clones and lacks some. The sample contains about 200,000 clones, less than 85% of which appear only once. This CDR3 has 15 residues. The germline CDR1 and CDR2 sequences are MNHNS and SASEGT. The V end lost 4 bases, the J end lost 0 bases, and 10 bases lay between the germline ends. Material for sequencing was PBMCs. The V and J genes are TRBV6-1 and TRBJ2-1, with unresolved D. The receptor comes from a woman under 30 in good health and CMV-seronegative. This chain's CDR3 is CASSGGSSSYNEQFF. For the CDR3, the DNA is TGTGCCAGCAGTGGGGGATCGAGCTCCTACAATGAGCAGTTCTTC.